The 7 T cell receptor beta chains listed next were all sequenced from one sample in a study of regulatory T cells. Study conclusions and caveats: In CD3G-deficient patients, conventional CD4+ T cells were enriched for hydrophobic CDR3 residues at positions 6 and 7.

Primers: 52 TRBV forward and 13 TRBJ reverse. TCRdb's copy holds only in-frame clones and misses some; the assay was immunoSEQ multiplex PCR. Among approximately 29,000 clones, approximately 93% were seen once, and the ten largest hold over 0.8%. No antigens are known for them. The sample consisted of conventional CD4+ T cells sorted from blood. The origin of the receptors is a child aged 2-15 years with CD3G deficiency.

The chain uses TRBV28 and TRBJ1-2; 11 positions agree with TRBD1. The CDR3 has 15 amino acids. The junction had 10 bases not matched to a gene; V was cut back by 6 bases and J by 7 bases. Germline values: CDR1 MDHEN, CDR2 SYDVKM. CDR3 nucleotide sequence: TGTGCCAGCAGATCTACCGGGACAGGGGGTTTTGGCTACACCTTC. It translates to CASRSTGTGGFGYTF.

Concerning this clone itself: One junction end disagrees with the germline gene, perhaps due to a read error. The chain uses TRBV28 and TRBJ2-7; TRBD1 is a possible D gene (7 bases). CDR1 is MDHEN and CDR2 is SYDVKM in the germline V gene. CDR3 length: 16 amino acids. The DNA for the CDR3 is TGTGCCAGCAGTCTCTATGGAGGGACAGCCGACCTACGATTGAACTTC. Translating gives CASSLYGGTADLRLNF.

The rearrangement links TRBV6-1 to TRBJ2-7, with TRBD2 matching over 7 bases. Germline CDR1 MNHNS, CDR2 SASEGT. J was trimmed by 6 bases and V by 5 bases; bases with no gene match: 10. The CDR3 runs 14 residues. CDR3 residues: CASSSGLVYGEQYF. CDR3 DNA: TGTGCCAGCAGTTCAGGACTAGTTTACGGCGAGCAGTACTTC.

This clone was seen a single time. The chain couples TRBV28 to TRBJ2-7; the D gene is possibly TRBD2 (5 bases). The CDR3 sequence is 14 residues long. Germline values: CDR1 MDHEN, CDR2 SYDVKM. The V end was cut by 4 bases, the J end by 0 bases, with 10 bases between. In nucleotides, the CDR3 is TGTGCCAGCAGTTCGGGATGGGGCTCCTACGAGCAGTACTTC. This sequence encodes CASSSGWGSYEQYF.

This chain connects TRBV28 to TRBJ2-3; D is tentatively TRBD1 or TRBD2 (5 bases each). The CDR3 has 14 amino acids. V was cut by 3 bases and J by 4 bases, with 11 bases left in between. CDR1 and CDR2 from the germline V gene are MDHEN and SYDVKM. CDR3: CASSFWGRSDTQYF. For the CDR3, the DNA is TGTGCCAGCAGTTTCTGGGGACGGTCAGATACGCAGTATTTT. Combining the CDR3 with reference TRBV28 and TRBJ2-3 gives the whole variable domain DVKVTQSSRYLVKRTGEKVFLECVQDMDHENMFWYRQDPGLGLRLIYFSYDVKMKEKGDIPEGYSVSREKKERFSLILESASTNQTSMYLCASSFWGRSDTQYFGPGTRLTVL.

This clone was observed a single time. The chain couples TRBV25-1 to TRBJ2-3; D gene unclear. Per germline, CDR1 MGHDK and CDR2 SYGVNS. Deletions cut 4 bases from V and 8 bases from J, with 4 bases between. The CDR3 is made up of 10 amino acids. The CDR3 region is CASSGSTQYF. The CDR3 DNA reads as TGTGCCAGCAGTGGGAGTACGCAGTATTTT.

This chain connects TRBV19 to TRBJ1-5; TRBD1 is a possible D gene (5 bases). This CDR3 region has 13 residues. From germline, CDR1 is LNHDA and CDR2 SQIVND (reference sequence). V was shortened by 6 bases and J by 7 bases, with 13 bases between the two germline ends. CDR3 loop: CASSLTVKQPQHF. CDR3 DNA sequence: TGTGCCAGTAGCCTGACAGTTAAGCAGCCCCAGCATTTT.